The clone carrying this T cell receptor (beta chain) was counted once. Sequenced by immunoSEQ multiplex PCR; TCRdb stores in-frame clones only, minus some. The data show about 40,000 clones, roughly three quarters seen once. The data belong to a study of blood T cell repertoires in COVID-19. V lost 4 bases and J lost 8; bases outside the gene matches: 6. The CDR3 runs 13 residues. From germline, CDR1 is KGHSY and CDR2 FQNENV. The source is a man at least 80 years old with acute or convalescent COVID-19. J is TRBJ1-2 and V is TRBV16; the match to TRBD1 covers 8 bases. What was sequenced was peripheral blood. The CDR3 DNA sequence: TGTGCCAGCAGCCGCGGGACAGGATCCGGCTACACCTTC. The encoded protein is CASSRGTGSGYTF.